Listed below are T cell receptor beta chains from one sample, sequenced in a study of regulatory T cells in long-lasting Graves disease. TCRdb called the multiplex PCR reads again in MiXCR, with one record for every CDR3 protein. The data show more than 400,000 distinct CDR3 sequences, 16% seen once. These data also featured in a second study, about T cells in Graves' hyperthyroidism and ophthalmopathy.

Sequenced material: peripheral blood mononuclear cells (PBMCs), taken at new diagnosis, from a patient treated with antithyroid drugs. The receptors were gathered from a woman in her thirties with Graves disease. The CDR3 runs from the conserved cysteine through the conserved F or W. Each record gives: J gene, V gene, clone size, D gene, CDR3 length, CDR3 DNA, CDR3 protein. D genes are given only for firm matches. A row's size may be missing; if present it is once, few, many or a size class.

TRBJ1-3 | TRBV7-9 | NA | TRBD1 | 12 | TGTGCCTGGACAGGGGATGGAAACACCATATATTTT | CAWTGDGNTIYF
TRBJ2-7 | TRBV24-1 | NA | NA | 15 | TGTGCCACCAGTACTTTCACTAGTCGTAGTGCCGAGCAGTACTTC | CATSTFTSRSAEQYF
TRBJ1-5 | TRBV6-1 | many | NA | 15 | TGTGCCAGCAGTCTTGACCCTGGCGGCAATCAGCCCCAGCATTTT | CASSLDPGGNQPQHF
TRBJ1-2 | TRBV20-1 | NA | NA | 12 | TGCAGTGCTAGTTCCACAGTGCTTGGCTGCACCTTC | CSASSTVLGCTF
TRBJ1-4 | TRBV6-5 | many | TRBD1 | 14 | TGTGCCAGCAGTTACGGACAGGCTAATGAAAAACTGTTTTTT | CASSYGQANEKLFF
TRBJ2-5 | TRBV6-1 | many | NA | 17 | TGTGCCAGCAGTCCACGTGGGATGGGAGTGGAGGGAGAGACCCAGTACTTC | CASSPRGMGVEGETQYF
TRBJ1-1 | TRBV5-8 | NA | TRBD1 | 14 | TGTGCCAGCAGCTTAATCCTACAGGGGACTGAAGCTTTCTTT | CASSLILQGTEAFF
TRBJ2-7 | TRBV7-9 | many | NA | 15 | TGTGCCAGCAGTTTAGTTGGGGGTAGCTCCTACGAGCAGTACTTC | CASSLVGGSSYEQYF
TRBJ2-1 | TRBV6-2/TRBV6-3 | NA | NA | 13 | TGTGCCAGCACCCAAGGGGGGGGGAATGAGCAGTTCTTC | CASTQGGGNEQFF
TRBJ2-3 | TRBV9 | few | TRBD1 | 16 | TGTGCCAGCAGCCCCCGAGGACAGGGAGCAGCAGATACGCAGTATTTT | CASSPRGQGAADTQYF